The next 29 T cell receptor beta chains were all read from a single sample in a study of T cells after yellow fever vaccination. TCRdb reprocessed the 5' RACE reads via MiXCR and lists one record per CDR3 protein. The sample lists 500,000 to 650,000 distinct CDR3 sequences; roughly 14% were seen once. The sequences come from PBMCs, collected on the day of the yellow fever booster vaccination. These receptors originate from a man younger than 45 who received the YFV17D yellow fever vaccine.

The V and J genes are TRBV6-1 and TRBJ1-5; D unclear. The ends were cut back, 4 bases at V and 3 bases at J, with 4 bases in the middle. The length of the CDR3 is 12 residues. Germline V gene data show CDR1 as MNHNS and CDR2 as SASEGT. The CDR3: CASSVFNQPQHF. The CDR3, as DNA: TGTGCCAGCAGTGTGTTCAATCAGCCCCAGCATTTT.

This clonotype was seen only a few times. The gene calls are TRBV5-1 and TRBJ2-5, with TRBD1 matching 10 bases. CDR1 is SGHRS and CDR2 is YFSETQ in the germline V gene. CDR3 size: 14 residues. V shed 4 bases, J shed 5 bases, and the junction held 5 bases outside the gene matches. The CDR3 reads CASSPRQGAETQYF. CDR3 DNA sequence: TGCGCCAGCAGCCCCCGACAGGGGGCGGAGACCCAGTACTTC. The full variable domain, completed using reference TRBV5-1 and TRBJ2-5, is KAGVTQTPRYLIKTRGQQVTLSCSPISGHRSVSWYQQTPGQGLQFLFEYFSETQRNKGNFPGRFSGRQFSNSRSEMNVSTLELGDSALYLCASSPRQGAETQYFGPGTRLLVL.

The CDR3 nucleotides are TGTGCCAGCAGTTTGACCTCTAGAGGGAGGTCCGGGGAGCTGTTTTTT. Its protein is CASSLTSRGRSGELFF. V gene TRBV27 combines with J gene TRBJ2-2, with a possible D match to TRBD2 (6 bases). V was trimmed by 3 bases and J by 6 bases, leaving 17 bases between them. Germline V CDR1 and CDR2: MNHEY, SMNVEV (reference sequence). The CDR3 consists of 16 residues.

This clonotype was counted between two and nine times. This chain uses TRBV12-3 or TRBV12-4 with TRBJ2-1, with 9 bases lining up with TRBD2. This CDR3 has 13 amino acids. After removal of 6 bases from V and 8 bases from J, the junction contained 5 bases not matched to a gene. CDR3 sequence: CASSAGTSYEQFF. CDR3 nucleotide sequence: TGTGCCAGCAGCGCCGGGACTAGCTATGAGCAGTTCTTC.

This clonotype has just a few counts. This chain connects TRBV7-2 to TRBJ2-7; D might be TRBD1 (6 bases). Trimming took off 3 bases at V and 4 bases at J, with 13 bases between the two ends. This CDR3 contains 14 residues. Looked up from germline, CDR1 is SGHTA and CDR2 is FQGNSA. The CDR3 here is CASSLVTGSYEQYF. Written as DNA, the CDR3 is TGTGCCAGCAGCTTGGTCACAGGGAGTTACGAGCAGTACTTC.

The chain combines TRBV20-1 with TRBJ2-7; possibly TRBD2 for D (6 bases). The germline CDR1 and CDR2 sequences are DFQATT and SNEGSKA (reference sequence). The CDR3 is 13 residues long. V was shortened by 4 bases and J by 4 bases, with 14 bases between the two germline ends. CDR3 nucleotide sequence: TGCAGTGCTACCCTGACTAGTCCGTACGAGCAGTACTTC. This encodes CSATLTSPYEQYF.

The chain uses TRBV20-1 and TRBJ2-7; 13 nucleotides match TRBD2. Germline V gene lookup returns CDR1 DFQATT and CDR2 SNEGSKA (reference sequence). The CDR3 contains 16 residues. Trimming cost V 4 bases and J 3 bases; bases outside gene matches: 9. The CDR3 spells CSATGTSGKMGYEQYF. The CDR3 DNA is TGCAGTGCTACCGGGACTAGCGGGAAGATGGGCTACGAGCAGTACTTC.

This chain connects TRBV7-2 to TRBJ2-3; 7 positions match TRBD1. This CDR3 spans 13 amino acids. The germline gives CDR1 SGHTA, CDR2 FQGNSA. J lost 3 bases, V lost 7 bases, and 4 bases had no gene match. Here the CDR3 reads CASTQDRTDTQYF. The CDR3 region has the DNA TGTGCCAGCACCCAGGACAGGACAGATACGCAGTATTTT.

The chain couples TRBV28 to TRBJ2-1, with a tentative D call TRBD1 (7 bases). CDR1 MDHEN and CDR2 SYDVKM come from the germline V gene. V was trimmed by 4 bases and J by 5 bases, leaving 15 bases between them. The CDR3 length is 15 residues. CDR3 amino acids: CASSSSPGGNNEQFF. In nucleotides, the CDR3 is TGTGCCAGCAGTTCTAGCCCAGGGGGGAACAATGAGCAGTTCTTC.

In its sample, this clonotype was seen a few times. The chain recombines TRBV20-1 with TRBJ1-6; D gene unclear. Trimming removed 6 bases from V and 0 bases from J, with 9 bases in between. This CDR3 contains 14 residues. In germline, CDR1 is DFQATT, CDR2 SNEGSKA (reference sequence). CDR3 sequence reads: CSAGDSSYNSPLHF. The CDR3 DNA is TGCAGTGCAGGAGATAGCTCCTATAATTCACCCCTCCACTTT.

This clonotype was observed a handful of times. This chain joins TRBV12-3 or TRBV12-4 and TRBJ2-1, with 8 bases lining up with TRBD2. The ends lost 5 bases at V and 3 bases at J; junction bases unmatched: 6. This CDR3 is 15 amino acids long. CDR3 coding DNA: TGTGCCAGCAGTCTGGCCGGGACTAGCTACAATGAGCAGTTCTTC. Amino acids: CASSLAGTSYNEQFF.

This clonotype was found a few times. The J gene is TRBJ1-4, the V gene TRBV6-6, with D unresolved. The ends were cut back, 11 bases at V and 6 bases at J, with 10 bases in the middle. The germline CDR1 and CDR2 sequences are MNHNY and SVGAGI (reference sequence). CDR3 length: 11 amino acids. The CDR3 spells CAVVEDEKLFF. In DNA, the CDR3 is TGTGCCGTGGTCGAGGATGAAAAACTGTTTTTT.

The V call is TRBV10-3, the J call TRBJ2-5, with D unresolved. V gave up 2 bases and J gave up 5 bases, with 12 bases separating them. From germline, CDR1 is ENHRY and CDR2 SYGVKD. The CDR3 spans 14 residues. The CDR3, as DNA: TGTGCCATCAGTGAGGACACCGCCGACGAGACCCAGTACTTC. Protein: CAISEDTADETQYF.

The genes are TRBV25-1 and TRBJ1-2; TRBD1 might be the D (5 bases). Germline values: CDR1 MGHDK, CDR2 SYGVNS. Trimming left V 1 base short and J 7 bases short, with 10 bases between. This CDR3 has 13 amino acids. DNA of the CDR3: TGTGCCAGCAGTGAATCCCCAGGGTCTGGCTACACCTTC. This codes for CASSESPGSGYTF.

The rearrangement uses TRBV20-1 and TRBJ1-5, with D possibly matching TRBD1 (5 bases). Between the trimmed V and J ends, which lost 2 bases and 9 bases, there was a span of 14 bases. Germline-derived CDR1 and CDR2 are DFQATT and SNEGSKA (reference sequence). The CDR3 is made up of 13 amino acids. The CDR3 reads CSARIQGVGPQHF. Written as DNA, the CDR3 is TGCAGTGCTAGAATCCAGGGAGTGGGGCCCCAGCATTTT.

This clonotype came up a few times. The CDR3 sequence: CSATLSGETQYF. As DNA, the CDR3 is TGCAGTGCGACCCTTAGCGGAGAGACCCAGTACTTC. J is TRBJ2-5 and V is TRBV20-1, with D maybe TRBD2 (6 bases). With 6 bases removed from V and 4 bases from J, the gap between germline ends came to 12 bases. The CDR3 is 12 residues long. Germline CDR1 and CDR2: DFQATT and SNEGSKA (reference sequence).

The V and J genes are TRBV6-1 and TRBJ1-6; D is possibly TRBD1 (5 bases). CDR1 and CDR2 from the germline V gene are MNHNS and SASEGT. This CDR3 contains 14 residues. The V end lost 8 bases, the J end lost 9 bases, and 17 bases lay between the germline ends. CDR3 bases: TGTGCCAGCGACCCAATAGGGACTGCTTCACCCCTCCACTTT. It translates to CASDPIGTASPLHF.

The CDR3 sequence: CASSRAVNSYEQYF. For the CDR3, the DNA is TGCGCCAGCAGCCGGGCAGTCAACTCCTACGAGCAGTACTTC. This chain joins TRBV4-3 and TRBJ2-7; D call uncertain. CDR1 and CDR2 from the germline V gene are LGHNA and YSLEER. Trimming removed 4 bases from V and 0 bases from J, with 10 bases in between. There are 14 residues in the CDR3.

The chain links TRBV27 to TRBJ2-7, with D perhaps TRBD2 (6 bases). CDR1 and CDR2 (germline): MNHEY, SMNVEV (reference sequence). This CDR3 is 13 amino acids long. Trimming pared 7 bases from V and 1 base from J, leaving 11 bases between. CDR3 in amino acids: CASTHGTSYEQYF. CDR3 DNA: TGTGCCAGCACCCACGGGACTTCCTACGAGCAGTACTTC.

DNA for the CDR3: TGTGCCAGCAGCCAGGACAGGCCCAATCAGCCCCAGCATTTT. This sequence encodes CASSQDRPNQPQHF. The V call is TRBV21-1, the J call TRBJ1-5; the DNA was not compared with TRBD1, the D call given in the table. TRBV21-1 is a pseudogene locus. The CDR3 consists of 14 residues.

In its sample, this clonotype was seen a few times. The CDR3 DNA is TGTGCCAGCAGCTATAGCGGGAGGGCAAAAGATACGCAGTATTTT. Its translation is CASSYSGRAKDTQYF. V and J are TRBV7-3 and TRBJ2-3, with 11 bases fitting TRBD2. Germline V gives CDR1 SGHTA, CDR2 FQGTGA. This CDR3 has 15 amino acids. The junction had 5 bases not matched to a gene; V was cut back by 4 bases and J by 5 bases.

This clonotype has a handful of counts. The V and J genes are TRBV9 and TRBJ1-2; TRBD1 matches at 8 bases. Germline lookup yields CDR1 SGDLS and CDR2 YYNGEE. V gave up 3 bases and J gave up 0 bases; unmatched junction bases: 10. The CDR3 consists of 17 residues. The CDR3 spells CASSGLGPGQANYGYTF. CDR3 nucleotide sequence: TGTGCCAGCAGCGGACTTGGACCGGGACAGGCTAACTATGGCTACACCTTC.

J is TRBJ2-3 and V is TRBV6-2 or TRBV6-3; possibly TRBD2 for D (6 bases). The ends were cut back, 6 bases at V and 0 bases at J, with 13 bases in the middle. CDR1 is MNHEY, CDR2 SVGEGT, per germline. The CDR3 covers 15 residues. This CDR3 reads CASSSTRTSTDTQYF. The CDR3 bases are TGTGCCAGCAGCTCGACTAGGACTAGCACAGATACGCAGTATTTT.

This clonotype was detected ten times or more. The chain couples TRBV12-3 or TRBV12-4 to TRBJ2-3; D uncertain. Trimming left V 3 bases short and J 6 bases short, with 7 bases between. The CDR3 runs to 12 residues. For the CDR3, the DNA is TGTGCCAGCAGTTTCGGCGTCGATACGCAGTATTTT. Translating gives CASSFGVDTQYF.

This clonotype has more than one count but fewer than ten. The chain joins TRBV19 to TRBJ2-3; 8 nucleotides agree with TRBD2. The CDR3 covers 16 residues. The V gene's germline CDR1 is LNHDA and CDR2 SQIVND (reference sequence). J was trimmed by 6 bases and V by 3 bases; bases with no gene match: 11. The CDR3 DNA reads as TGTGCCAGTAGTATTTCTCGCGGGAGGTCGGCTGATACGCAGTATTTT. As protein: CASSISRGRSADTQYF.

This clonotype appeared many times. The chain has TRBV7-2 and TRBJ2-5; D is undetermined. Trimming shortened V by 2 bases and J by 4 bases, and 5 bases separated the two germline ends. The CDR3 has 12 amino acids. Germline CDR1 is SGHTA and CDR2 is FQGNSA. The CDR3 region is CASSLSLETQYF. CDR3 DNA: TGTGCCAGCAGCTTATCCCTAGAGACCCAGTACTTC.

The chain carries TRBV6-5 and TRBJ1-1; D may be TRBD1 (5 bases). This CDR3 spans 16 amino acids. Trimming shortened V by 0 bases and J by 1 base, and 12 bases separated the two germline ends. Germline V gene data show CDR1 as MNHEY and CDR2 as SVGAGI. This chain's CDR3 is CASSYSRAGTNTEAFF. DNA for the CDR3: TGTGCCAGCAGTTACTCGAGGGCGGGGACGAACACTGAAGCTTTCTTT.

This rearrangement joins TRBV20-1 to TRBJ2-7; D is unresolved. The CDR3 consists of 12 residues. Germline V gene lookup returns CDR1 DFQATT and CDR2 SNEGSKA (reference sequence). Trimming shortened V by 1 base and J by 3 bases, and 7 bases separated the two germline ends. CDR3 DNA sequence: TGCAGTGCTAGAGCCCCGGACTACGAGCAGTACTTC. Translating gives CSARAPDYEQYF.

In DNA, the CDR3 is TGTGCCAGCAGCCCCGTTAGCGGCCTGGCGGATACGCAGTATTTT. Translated: CASSPVSGLADTQYF. The chain is built from TRBV9 and TRBJ2-3, with D possibly TRBD2 on 6 matching bases. V was shortened by 4 bases and J by 6 bases, with 18 bases between the two germline ends. CDR1 is SGDLS and CDR2 is YYNGEE in the germline V gene. CDR3 length equals 15 residues.